Described below is a single TCR beta chain sequence and its context. The data were taken from a study of blood T cell repertoires in COVID-19. The J segment lost 5 bases and the V segment lost 2 bases, leaving 4 bases of the junction unmatched. The germline V gene has CDR1 MNHEY and CDR2 SVGAGI. CDR3 length: 14 residues. Method: immunoSEQ multiplex PCR; TCRdb's copy keeps in-frame clones and lacks some. The sample shows 250,000 to 300,000 clones, over 65% of them seen only once. This chain links TRBV6-5 with TRBJ2-5; the match to TRBD1 covers 8 bases. The sequence derives from a woman aged 80 or over with acute or convalescent COVID-19. The sequenced material came from peripheral blood. CDR3 residues: CASSYPGGSETQYF. The CDR3 bases are TGTGCCAGCAGTTACCCAGGGGGCTCGGAGACCCAGTACTTC.